This is a list of T cell receptor beta chains from one sample in a study of blood T cell repertoires in COVID-19. Generated by immunoSEQ multiplex PCR, the TCRdb table keeps only in-frame clones and is missing some. The sample includes approximately 100,000 clones, about 91% seen only once; the top ten take 5% to 6.5%. What was sequenced was peripheral blood. Receptor source: an elderly woman with active COVID-19. Each CDR3 is given with its conserved first and last residue. The D gene is left open where the match is weak. Clone size appears in some rows only: once, few, many, or a class for an expanded clone.

v_call: TRBV19; d_call: NA; clone_size: once; j_call: TRBJ2-1; cdr3_nt: TGTGCCAGTTCACTAGGAGGGGATGGGGGCAATGAGCAGTTCTTC; cdr3_aa: CASSLGGDGGNEQFF
v_call: TRBV20-1; d_call: NA; clone_size: NA; j_call: TRBJ2-1; cdr3_nt: TGCAGTGCTAGTGGGGGGCATGAGCAGTTCTTC; cdr3_aa: CSASGGHEQFF
v_call: TRBV5-8; d_call: TRBD1; clone_size: NA; j_call: TRBJ2-3; cdr3_nt: TGTGCCAGCAGCCCCGCAGGGGGCTCACTCACAGATACGCAGTATTTT; cdr3_aa: CASSPAGGSLTDTQYF
v_call: TRBV29-1; d_call: NA; clone_size: few; j_call: TRBJ1-2; cdr3_nt: TGCAGCGTTTTTTCCAATAGGGGCGACGGCTACACCTTC; cdr3_aa: CSVFSNRGDGYTF
v_call: TRBV28; d_call: TRBD2; clone_size: NA; j_call: TRBJ2-5; cdr3_nt: TGTGCCAGCAGTTTGGGGGGGGGAGGAGAGACCCAGTACTTC; cdr3_aa: CASSLGGGGETQYF
v_call: TRBV6-2/TRBV6-3; d_call: NA; clone_size: NA; j_call: TRBJ2-5; cdr3_nt: TGTGCCAGCAGTTACTCGGGGACACCACAGGGTGGGAAGACCCAGTACTTC; cdr3_aa: CASSYSGTPQGGKTQYF
v_call: TRBV4-1; d_call: NA; clone_size: NA; j_call: TRBJ1-1; cdr3_nt: TGCGCCAGCAGCCTCGAGACGGGGACTGAAGCTTTCTTT; cdr3_aa: CASSLETGTEAFF
v_call: TRBV28; d_call: TRBD2; clone_size: NA; j_call: TRBJ2-1; cdr3_nt: TGTGCCAGCAGTTTCGCGGGAGGGGGCTATGAGCAGTTCTTC; cdr3_aa: CASSFAGGGYEQFF
v_call: TRBV9; d_call: TRBD1; clone_size: once; j_call: TRBJ1-3; cdr3_nt: TGTGCCAGCGCCGGGGGGACAGGGGAGTTCTCTGGAAACACCATATATTTT; cdr3_aa: CASAGGTGEFSGNTIYF
v_call: TRBV5-6; d_call: NA; clone_size: once; j_call: TRBJ2-1; cdr3_nt: TGTGCCAGCAGCTTGTTAGTGAAGGGGTGGGATGAGCAGTTCTTC; cdr3_aa: CASSLLVKGWDEQFF
v_call: TRBV7-7; d_call: NA; clone_size: NA; j_call: TRBJ1-1; cdr3_nt: TGTGCTAGCAGCTTACAATTGAACACTGAAGCTTTCTTT; cdr3_aa: CASSLQLNTEAFF
v_call: TRBV28; d_call: NA; clone_size: NA; j_call: TRBJ2-3; cdr3_nt: TGTGCCAGCAGTTTGTTTGCAGGGGGGCTTGGGGATACGCAGTATTTT; cdr3_aa: CASSLFAGGLGDTQYF
v_call: TRBV5-1; d_call: TRBD2; clone_size: NA; j_call: TRBJ2-1; cdr3_nt: TGCGCCAGTACACAAGCGGGAGTAATCGGTGAGCAGTTCTTC; cdr3_aa: CASTQAGVIGEQFF
v_call: TRBV5-1; d_call: TRBD2; clone_size: NA; j_call: TRBJ2-1; cdr3_nt: TGCGCCAGCAGCTCCGGAGGGACTAGCGGGAGCGAGCAGTTCTTC; cdr3_aa: CASSSGGTSGSEQFF
v_call: TRBV28; d_call: NA; clone_size: NA; j_call: TRBJ2-7; cdr3_nt: TGTGCCAGCAGCCCTGTCACAGGGAGCTCCTACGAGCAGTACTTC; cdr3_aa: CASSPVTGSSYEQYF
v_call: TRBV6-1; d_call: TRBD1; clone_size: NA; j_call: TRBJ1-2; cdr3_nt: TGTGCCAGCAGTGACCCCCGACAGGGATGGCATGGCTACACCTTC; cdr3_aa: CASSDPRQGWHGYTF
v_call: TRBV19; d_call: NA; clone_size: NA; j_call: TRBJ1-2; cdr3_nt: TGTGCCAGTAGTTTCACAGGGCGCTCCTATGGCTACACCTTC; cdr3_aa: CASSFTGRSYGYTF
v_call: TRBV6-1; d_call: TRBD1; clone_size: NA; j_call: TRBJ2-7; cdr3_nt: TGTGCCAGCAGTGAAGCACGGTCGGGGACAGGTCGCTACGAGCAGTACTTC; cdr3_aa: CASSEARSGTGRYEQYF
v_call: TRBV5-1; d_call: NA; clone_size: NA; j_call: TRBJ2-5; cdr3_nt: TGCGCCAGCAGCTTAACCCCCGGGCAGGGCGGCGAGACCCAGTACTTC; cdr3_aa: CASSLTPGQGGETQYF
v_call: TRBV9; d_call: TRBD1; clone_size: NA; j_call: TRBJ1-2; cdr3_nt: TGTGCCAGCAGCGTAGAGGGACAGGGGTTCTATGGCTACACCTTC; cdr3_aa: CASSVEGQGFYGYTF
v_call: TRBV28; d_call: TRBD2; clone_size: NA; j_call: TRBJ2-6; cdr3_nt: TGTGCCAGTACTCGGGGGGCTGGGGCCAACGTCCTGACTTTC; cdr3_aa: CASTRGAGANVLTF
v_call: TRBV7-2; d_call: NA; clone_size: NA; j_call: TRBJ1-2; cdr3_nt: TGTGCCAGCACCCGGGGACATGAGTACTCCTATGGCTACACCTTC; cdr3_aa: CASTRGHEYSYGYTF
v_call: TRBV6-5; d_call: NA; clone_size: NA; j_call: TRBJ2-2; cdr3_nt: TGTGCCAGCAGTTGGCAGGGCTACACCGGGGAGCTGTTTTTT; cdr3_aa: CASSWQGYTGELFF
v_call: TRBV7-2; d_call: NA; clone_size: few; j_call: TRBJ2-1; cdr3_nt: TGTGCCAGCAGCTTATCCTTCGGCAATGAGCAGTTCTTC; cdr3_aa: CASSLSFGNEQFF
v_call: TRBV6-1; d_call: TRBD2; clone_size: NA; j_call: TRBJ2-1; cdr3_nt: TGTGCCAGCAGTGCCCTAGGGGGGACTAGCGGGGTCCGAAATGAGCAGTTCTTC; cdr3_aa: CASSALGGTSGVRNEQFF
v_call: TRBV18; d_call: TRBD1; clone_size: NA; j_call: TRBJ2-7; cdr3_nt: TGTGCCAGCTCACCGGGGACAGCGCTGGCCTACGAGCAGTACTTC; cdr3_aa: CASSPGTALAYEQYF
v_call: TRBV10-3; d_call: NA; clone_size: NA; j_call: TRBJ2-5; cdr3_nt: TGTGCCATCAGTGAGTCCCTTCGAGGGGAGACCCAGTACTTC; cdr3_aa: CAISESLRGETQYF
v_call: TRBV2; d_call: TRBD2; clone_size: NA; j_call: TRBJ2-1; cdr3_nt: TGTGCCAGCAGTGATTTACTAGCGGACCCCTACAATGAGCAGTTCTTC; cdr3_aa: CASSDLLADPYNEQFF
v_call: TRBV28; d_call: NA; clone_size: NA; j_call: TRBJ2-2; cdr3_nt: TGTGCCAGCAGAAATAGCGGACTCAACACCGGGGAGCTGTTTTTT; cdr3_aa: CASRNSGLNTGELFF
v_call: TRBV4-1; d_call: NA; clone_size: NA; j_call: TRBJ1-1; cdr3_nt: TGCGCCAGCAGCCGCGGGCCCCACACTGAAGCTTTCTTT; cdr3_aa: CASSRGPHTEAFF
v_call: TRBV7-3; d_call: TRBD2; clone_size: NA; j_call: TRBJ2-3; cdr3_nt: TGTGCCAGCAGCCGGACTAGCGCGGATACGCAGTATTTT; cdr3_aa: CASSRTSADTQYF
v_call: TRBV28; d_call: TRBD1; clone_size: NA; j_call: TRBJ1-2; cdr3_nt: TGTGCCAGCAGTCTGGGGACAGGGGGCGCCTTGAGAGGCCACACCTTC; cdr3_aa: CASSLGTGGALRGHTF
v_call: TRBV18; d_call: TRBD1; clone_size: NA; j_call: TRBJ1-1; cdr3_nt: TGTGCCAGCTCACCACCGAGGGGACAGGGCGATATGAACACTGAAGCTTTCTTT; cdr3_aa: CASSPPRGQGDMNTEAFF
v_call: TRBV10-2; d_call: TRBD1; clone_size: NA; j_call: TRBJ1-1; cdr3_nt: TGCGCCAGCAGTGATTTGGGACAGGGAATAAGGGACACTGAAGCTTTCTTT; cdr3_aa: CASSDLGQGIRDTEAFF
v_call: TRBV14; d_call: TRBD2; clone_size: NA; j_call: TRBJ2-3; cdr3_nt: TGTGCCAGCAGCCAAGACTGGGGACTAGCGGGAGATACGCAGTATTTT; cdr3_aa: CASSQDWGLAGDTQYF
v_call: TRBV5-1; d_call: NA; clone_size: NA; j_call: TRBJ2-2; cdr3_nt: TGCGCCAGCAGCTTGGAGGGGGACAAACCCACCGGGGAGCTGTTTTTT; cdr3_aa: CASSLEGDKPTGELFF
v_call: TRBV6-6; d_call: NA; clone_size: NA; j_call: TRBJ2-1; cdr3_nt: TGTGCCAGCAGTTCCACTGACAATGAGCAGTTCTTC; cdr3_aa: CASSSTDNEQFF
v_call: TRBV12-3/TRBV12-4; d_call: TRBD1; clone_size: NA; j_call: TRBJ1-2; cdr3_nt: TGTGCCAGCAGTGGGACAGCCAATGGCTACACCTTC; cdr3_aa: CASSGTANGYTF
v_call: TRBV6-1; d_call: NA; clone_size: once; j_call: TRBJ2-5; cdr3_nt: TGTGCCAGCAGTGAATATGGGACTTCAAGGACCCAGTACTTC; cdr3_aa: CASSEYGTSRTQYF
v_call: TRBV4-2; d_call: NA; clone_size: NA; j_call: TRBJ2-7; cdr3_nt: TGTGCCAGCAGCCAAGAGGCGACGGGTGGCTACGAGCAGTACTTC; cdr3_aa: CASSQEATGGYEQYF
v_call: TRBV30; d_call: TRBD2; clone_size: NA; j_call: TRBJ2-1; cdr3_nt: TGTGCCTGGAGTCGCACAAGCAGCGGGAGGTTTAATGAGCAGTTCTTC; cdr3_aa: CAWSRTSSGRFNEQFF
v_call: TRBV3-1/TRBV3-2; d_call: TRBD2; clone_size: NA; j_call: TRBJ2-3; cdr3_nt: TGTGCCAGCAGCCAAGGGACTAGCTGGAGAGATACGCAGTATTTT; cdr3_aa: CASSQGTSWRDTQYF
v_call: TRBV5-1; d_call: NA; clone_size: NA; j_call: TRBJ1-5; cdr3_nt: TGCGCCAGCAGCTTGGCCGGGGTTAGCAATCAGCCCCAGCATTTT; cdr3_aa: CASSLAGVSNQPQHF
v_call: TRBV5-4; d_call: TRBD1; clone_size: NA; j_call: TRBJ2-1; cdr3_nt: TGTGCCAGCAGCCTGGACAGGGGTTCCTACAATGAGCAGTTCTTC; cdr3_aa: CASSLDRGSYNEQFF
v_call: TRBV6-6; d_call: TRBD1; clone_size: NA; j_call: TRBJ1-1; cdr3_nt: TGTGCCAGCAGTTACGACAGGGGGCGCGAGAGTGAAGCTTTCTTT; cdr3_aa: CASSYDRGRESEAFF